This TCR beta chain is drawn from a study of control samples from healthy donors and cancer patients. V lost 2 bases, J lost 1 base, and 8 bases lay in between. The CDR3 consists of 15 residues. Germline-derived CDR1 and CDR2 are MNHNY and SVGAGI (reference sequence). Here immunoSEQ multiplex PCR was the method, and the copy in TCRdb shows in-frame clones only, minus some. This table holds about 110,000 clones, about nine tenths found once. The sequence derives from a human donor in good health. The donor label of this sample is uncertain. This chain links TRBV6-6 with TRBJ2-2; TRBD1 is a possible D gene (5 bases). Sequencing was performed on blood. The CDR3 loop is CASSYIGQNTGELFF. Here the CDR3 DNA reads TGTGCCAGCAGTTACATAGGACAGAACACCGGGGAGCTGTTTTTT.